This T cell receptor beta chain was sequenced during a study of T cell responses to AZD1222 COVID-19 vaccine. Sequencing was performed with immunoSEQ multiplex PCR; in TCRdb, only in-frame clones are kept and a portion is missing. In the table there are some 110,000 clones, more than 80% of which are singletons. CDR3 length equals 14 residues. Germline V gene sequence: CDR1 MNHEY, CDR2 SVGAGI. Trimming shortened V by 4 bases and J by 5 bases, and 12 bases separated the two germline ends. The specimen comprised peripheral blood, sampled 28 days after the second AZD1222 dose. The source of this sequence is an adult who received the AZD1222 COVID-19 vaccine. The V and J genes are TRBV6-5 and TRBJ1-5; TRBD1 might be the D (5 bases). CDR3 bases: TGTGCCAGCAGTTTGGGCGCCAGGGATCAGCCCCAGCATTTT. Amino acids: CASSLGARDQPQHF.